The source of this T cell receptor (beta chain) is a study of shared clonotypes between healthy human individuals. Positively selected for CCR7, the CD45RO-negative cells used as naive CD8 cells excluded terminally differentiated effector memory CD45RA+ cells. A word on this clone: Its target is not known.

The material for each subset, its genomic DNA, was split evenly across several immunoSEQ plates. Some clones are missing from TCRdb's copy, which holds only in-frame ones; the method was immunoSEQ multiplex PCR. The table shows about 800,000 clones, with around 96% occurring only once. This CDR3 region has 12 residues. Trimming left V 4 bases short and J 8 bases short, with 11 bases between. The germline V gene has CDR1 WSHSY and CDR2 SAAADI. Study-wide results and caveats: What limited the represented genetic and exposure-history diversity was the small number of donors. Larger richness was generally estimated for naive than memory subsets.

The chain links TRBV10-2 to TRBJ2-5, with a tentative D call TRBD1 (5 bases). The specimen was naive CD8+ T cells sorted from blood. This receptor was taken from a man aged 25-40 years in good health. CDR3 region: CASSGADITQYF. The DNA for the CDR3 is TGCGCCAGCAGTGGGGCGGACATTACCCAGTACTTC.